This TCR beta chain derives from a study of cytomegalovirus exposure and HLA in healthy donors. Whole-study findings and limits: Later analysis showed most CMV-associated TCR beta chains appearing HLA-restricted. The study found most TCR sequences rare, yet found some public TCRs in many donors.

About this clone: Its antigen is unknown.

Vbeta (60) and Jbeta (13) primers were used in the PCR. Sequencing was performed with immunoSEQ multiplex PCR; in TCRdb, only in-frame clones are kept and a portion is missing. The sample has roughly 180,000 clones, 70% to 80% seen once. The sample was PBMCs. The TCR was taken from a woman younger than 45 in good health and CMV-seropositive.

The DNA for the CDR3 is TGTGCCAGTAGTATGGACAGGGTGAGTGAGCAGTTCTTC. This codes for CASSMDRVSEQFF. The chain combines TRBV19 with TRBJ2-1; 8 bases agree with TRBD1. Germline lookup yields CDR1 LNHDA and CDR2 SQIVND (reference sequence). CDR3 length: 13 amino acids. J lost 9 bases, V lost 3 bases, and 4 bases had no gene match.